A single sample is the source of the 2 T cell receptor beta chains below, sequenced in a study of blood T cell repertoires in COVID-19. Generated by immunoSEQ multiplex PCR, the TCRdb table keeps only in-frame clones and is missing some. The sample yields around 150,000 clones, approximately 93% seen once. Sequenced: peripheral blood. The receptors shown here come from a woman aged 60-75 years with COVID-19, enrolled during active disease.

The chain uses TRBV7-2 and TRBJ2-5; 11 nucleotides match TRBD2. The V and J ends lost 0 bases and 7 bases, in that order; junction bases with no gene match: 7. CDR3 size: 16 residues. Germline V lookup: CDR1 SGHTA, CDR2 FQGNSA. The CDR3 sequence is CASSLAGTSGSRTQYF. The DNA of the CDR3 is TGTGCCAGCAGCTTAGCAGGGACTAGCGGCTCCAGGACCCAGTACTTC. The whole variable domain, filled in from reference TRBV7-2 and TRBJ2-5, reads GAGVSQSPSNKVTEKGKDVELRCDPISGHTALYWYRQSLGQGLEFLIYFQGNSAPDKSGLPSDRFSAERTGGSVSTLTIQRTQQEDSAVYLCASSLAGTSGSRTQYFGPGTRLLVL.

This rearrangement joins TRBV30 to TRBJ1-5; D call uncertain. The V gene lost 2 bases and the J gene lost 2 bases, with 16 bases spanning the gap. The CDR3 covers 16 residues. The germline CDR1 and CDR2 sequences are GTSNPN and SVGIG (reference sequence). The CDR3 reads CAWSTRGTVGNQPQHF. The CDR3 DNA reads as TGTGCCTGGAGTACCCGGGGTACAGTGGGCAATCAGCCCCAGCATTTT.